The rows below give T cell receptor beta chains drawn from one sample of a study of cytomegalovirus exposure and HLA in healthy donors. Repertoires were generated with immunoSEQ multiplex PCR, while TCRdb's copy carries only in-frame clones and drops some. The sample has 200,000 to 250,000 clones; 80% to 85% are singletons. Sequencing used PBMCs. The receptor source for this set is a boy aged 2 to 10 in good health and CMV-seronegative. CDR3s include the opening cysteine and the closing phenylalanine or tryptophan. Each record gives: D gene, J gene, clone size, V gene, CDR3 DNA, CDR3 protein. D genes are given only for firm matches. Only some rows state a clone size, as once, few, many or a class for expanded clones.

>-|TRBJ1-5|few|TRBV6-5
TGTGCCAGCCGCCCGGCCGGGGGAATCGTTCAGCCCCAGCATTTT
CASRPAGGIVQPQHF
>-|TRBJ1-2|-|TRBV6-5
TGTGCCAGCAGCACTCTCGGGGGGGGAGGAGTCGGCTACACCTTC
CASSTLGGGGVGYTF
>TRBD2|TRBJ2-5|-|TRBV15
TGTGCCACCAGCCCTAGACGGGCGGGGGGTTCCCAAGAGACCCAGTACTTC
CATSPRRAGGSQETQYF
>-|TRBJ2-6|-|TRBV6-5
TGTGCCAGCAGCCGGGGGAGCTCTGGGGCCAACGTCCTGACTTTC
CASSRGSSGANVLTF
>-|TRBJ2-1|-|TRBV29-1
TGCAGCGTGGGGAGCTCCTACAATGAGCAGTTCTTC
CSVGSSYNEQFF
>-|TRBJ2-7|-|TRBV19
TGTGCCAGTAGTATCGGGGGAGTTTCCCCCCACGAGCAGTACTTC
CASSIGGVSPHEQYF
>-|TRBJ2-7|-|TRBV19
TGTGCCAGTAGTCACGGGACATCGGGGTTTGGGTACGAGCAGTACTTC
CASSHGTSGFGYEQYF
>TRBD1|TRBJ1-2|-|TRBV2
TGTGCCAGCGGGACAGGGATGGTCTATGGCTACACCTTC
CASGTGMVYGYTF
>-|TRBJ2-1|-|TRBV12-5
TGTGCTAGTGGTTGGATAGCGGTTGAGCAGTTCTTC
CASGWIAVEQFF
>-|TRBJ2-5|-|TRBV7-8
TGTGCCAGCAGCCCAGTATGGGGGCAGGAGACCCAGTACTTC
CASSPVWGQETQYF
>TRBD1|TRBJ2-2|-|TRBV7-9
TGTGCCAGCCTGGACAGGGCGGCCGGGGAGCTGTTTTTT
CASLDRAAGELFF
>-|TRBJ1-2|-|TRBV11-2
TGTGCCAGCAGCTTAGCAGTCTATGGCTACACCTTC
CASSLAVYGYTF
>-|TRBJ2-2|-|TRBV11-3
TGTGCCAGCAGCTCAACCGGGGAGCTGTTTTTT
CASSSTGELFF
>TRBD1|TRBJ2-7|-|TRBV6-1
TGTGCGACAGGGGGACAGGGGGCAGACGAGCAGTACTTC
CATGGQGADEQYF
>TRBD1|TRBJ2-2|-|TRBV25-1
TGTGCCAGCAGGGGACAGTTGGACACCGGGGAGCTGTTTTTT
CASRGQLDTGELFF
>-|TRBJ2-3|-|TRBV28
TGTGCCAGCAGTTTAGGGAGCCGTTCTAGCACAGATACGCAGTATTTT
CASSLGSRSSTDTQYF
>TRBD2|TRBJ2-7|-|TRBV30
TGTGCCTGGAGTGTTTTAGCGGGAGCCTACGAGCAGTACTTC
CAWSVLAGAYEQYF
>-|TRBJ1-1|few|TRBV30
TGTGCCTGGACTCCCGGGACTGGGGCTTTCTTT
CAWTPGTGAFF
>-|TRBJ1-2|-|TRBV6-5
TGTGCCAGCAGTTCGAGTAGAGGCTACACCTTC
CASSSSRGYTF
>TRBD1|TRBJ1-1|-|TRBV30
TGTGCCTGGAGGGCGCAGGGGGCAATTGAAGCTTTCTTT
CAWRAQGAIEAFF
>-|TRBJ1-1|-|TRBV23-1
TGCGCCAGCAGTCAATCAAACTCACAGGCCGCGGTGGAACCTGAAGCTTTCTTT
CASSQSNSQAAVEPEAFF
>-|TRBJ1-1|-|TRBV5-5
TGTGCCAGCAGCTTGGGACAGGTCACTGAAGCTTTCTTT
CASSLGQVTEAFF
>TRBD1|TRBJ1-2|-|TRBV9
TGTGCCAGCAGCGGCGACAGGGCCAATGGCTACACCTTC
CASSGDRANGYTF
>TRBD2|TRBJ2-7|few|TRBV4-1
TGCGCCAGCAGCCTGGCCGGACTAGCGGTGATCTACGAGCAGTACTTC
CASSLAGLAVIYEQYF
>TRBD2|TRBJ2-1|-|TRBV11-3
TGTGCCAGCAGCTCTGGGACAGCGGGGGGGCTAAAGTCGCAGTTCTTC
CASSSGTAGGLKSQFF
>-|TRBJ2-3|-|TRBV18
TGTGCCAGCTCACCCGCTAAATATTCTAGCACAGATACGCAGTATTTT
CASSPAKYSSTDTQYF
>TRBD2|TRBJ2-1|-|TRBV30
TGTGCCTGGAAGGGTGAGGCGGGGGGTTTCAATGAGCAGTTCTTC
CAWKGEAGGFNEQFF
>-|TRBJ1-2|-|TRBV28
TGTGCCAGCAGTGGGCAGCATGGCTACACCTTC
CASSGQHGYTF
>TRBD2|TRBJ2-1|-|TRBV11-3
TGTGCCAGCAGCGCAACTAGCGGAGGCTACAATGAGCAGTTCTTC
CASSATSGGYNEQFF
>TRBD1|TRBJ1-1|-|TRBV19
TGTGCCACCCGGGGGTTGACAGGGCAGAACACTGAAGCTTTCTTT
CATRGLTGQNTEAFF
>TRBD1|TRBJ1-6|-|TRBV5-1
TGCGCCAGCAGCCGCCGACAGGGAGAGAATTCACCCCTCCACTTT
CASSRRQGENSPLHF
>-|TRBJ2-7|-|TRBV20-1
TGCAGTGCTAGAGGGGCTTACGAGCAGTACTTC
CSARGAYEQYF
>TRBD2|TRBJ2-1|-|TRBV6-4
TGTGCCAGCAGTGACGTGGCGGGAGGGCCTAATGAGCAGTTCTTC
CASSDVAGGPNEQFF
>TRBD1|TRBJ2-1|-|TRBV11-2
TGTGCCAGCAGCTTAGGGACAGGCGTTTTCTACAATGAGCAGTTCTTC
CASSLGTGVFYNEQFF
>-|TRBJ2-2|-|TRBV2
TGTGCCAGCAGGGCTCAGGGGCCCGGGGAGCTGTTTTTT
CASRAQGPGELFF
>TRBD1|TRBJ2-3|-|TRBV5-4
TGTGCCAGCAGCTTGACAGGGACAGGCCCTTTCCTCACAGATACGCAGTATTTT
CASSLTGTGPFLTDTQYF
>-|TRBJ1-2|once|TRBV28
TGTGCCAGCAGCTCGCCGGTAGGGGACTATGGCTACACCTTC
CASSSPVGDYGYTF
>-|TRBJ2-2|once|TRBV19
TGTGCCACCAGGGGAGGGGCCGGGGAGCTGTTTTTT
CATRGGAGELFF
>TRBD2|TRBJ2-3|-|TRBV5-1
TGCGCCAGCAGCTTGGATACTAGCGGGGGGTCGACAGATACGCAGTATTTT
CASSLDTSGGSTDTQYF
>-|TRBJ2-2|-|TRBV7-9
TGTGCCAGCAGCACGCTCCGGACTGCGAACACCGGGGAGCTGTTTTTT
CASSTLRTANTGELFF
>TRBD1|TRBJ1-2|-|TRBV7-8
TGTGCCAGCAGCCCTTACCGGACAGGCTATGGCTACACCTTC
CASSPYRTGYGYTF
>-|TRBJ2-1|-|TRBV9
TGTGCCAGCAGCCTCCCGGGCAATGAGCAGTTCTTC
CASSLPGNEQFF
>-|TRBJ1-2|-|TRBV6-5
TGTGCCAGCAGATTAAGTACAGGGACCTACTATGGCTACACCTTC
CASRLSTGTYYGYTF
>TRBD2|TRBJ2-4|-|TRBV7-2
TGTGCCAGCAGCCAAAGAAGTGGGCTAGCGGGGGTCACTAAAAACATTCAGTACTTC
CASSQRSGLAGVTKNIQYF
>-|TRBJ1-6|-|TRBV21-1
TGTGCCAGCACTACAATTTCGCCGGACAGCCTATATAATTCACCCCTCCACTTT
CASTTISPDSLYNSPLHF
>TRBD1|TRBJ2-1|-|TRBV13
TGTGCCAGCACCGGACAGGGGGCAACCTACAATGAGCAGTTCTTC
CASTGQGATYNEQFF
>TRBD2|TRBJ2-5|-|TRBV7-2
TGTGCCAGCAGGACCCAAGCGGGAGTGGAGACCCAGTACTTC
CASRTQAGVETQYF
>-|TRBJ1-4|-|TRBV12-5
TGTGCTAGTGGTTTGCTAGGGGTGGGTGAAAAACTGTTTTTT
CASGLLGVGEKLFF
>TRBD2|TRBJ2-3|-|TRBV7-8
TGTGCCAGCAGCCCCTTGAGCGGGAGTGCCACAGATACGCAGTATTTT
CASSPLSGSATDTQYF
>TRBD2|TRBJ2-5|-|TRBV9
TGTGCCAGCAGCGTAGGGACTAGCCCCCGGGACGAGTACTTC
CASSVGTSPRDEYF
>TRBD2|TRBJ2-5|-|TRBV14
TGTGCCAGCAGCCAACCTACTAGCGGGGGGGCGGCTCGGACCCAGTACTTC
CASSQPTSGGAARTQYF